These 12 T cell receptor beta chains originate from one sample sequenced in a study of cytomegalovirus exposure and HLA in healthy donors. 13 Jbeta primers and 60 Vbeta primers were used for the PCR. Produced via immunoSEQ multiplex PCR; TCRdb's table is partial and in-frame only. The sample yields almost 80,000 clones, 67% seen once. Sequencing input: PBMCs. All receptors come from a woman aged 45 to 65 in good health and CMV-seropositive.

This rearrangement joins TRBV6-6 to TRBJ2-5, with 8 bases matching TRBD1. The length of the CDR3 is 14 residues. The ends lost 6 bases at V and 5 bases at J; junction bases unmatched: 8. Germline CDR1 reads MNHNY; CDR2 reads SVGAGI (reference sequence). The CDR3: CASSRGQGRETQYF. For the CDR3, the DNA is TGTGCCAGCAGCCGAGGACAGGGCCGGGAGACCCAGTACTTC.

The rearrangement joins TRBV18 to TRBJ2-7; TRBD1 is a possible D gene (5 bases). This CDR3 has 14 amino acids. V shed 2 bases and J shed 0 bases, with 8 bases lying between them. In germline, CDR1 is KGHSH, CDR2 LQKENI. In DNA, the CDR3 is TGTGCCAGCTCACCAACCCAGGGCTCCTACGAGCAGTACGTC. It is translated as CASSPTQGSYEQYV.

Concerning this clone itself: At one of its ends the junction is not consistent with the germline gene, which may arise from a read error. V is TRBV18 and J is TRBJ1-1; a possible D gene is TRBD1 (5 bases). Germline CDR1 reads KGHSH; CDR2 reads LQKENI. This CDR3 has 15 residues. CDR3 amino acids: CASSLFGGENTKAFF. The CDR3 DNA follows: TGTGCCAGCTCACTATTCGGGGGGGAGAACACTAAAGCTTTCTTT.

J is TRBJ1-2 and V is TRBV30; tentative D call: TRBD1 (5 bases). Trimming removed 1 base at V and 3 bases at J, with 12 bases between. This CDR3 has 14 residues. In germline, CDR1 is GTSNPN, CDR2 SVGIG (reference sequence). The CDR3 coding sequence is TGTGCCTGGAGTGGTGACAGCCCAGACTATGGCTACACCTTC. As protein: CAWSGDSPDYGYTF.

This clone appeared a single time. This chain links TRBV27 with TRBJ2-2, with TRBD2 matching 8 bases. After removal of 6 bases from V and 6 bases from J, the junction contained 12 bases not matched to a gene. CDR1 is MNHEY, CDR2 SMNVEV, per germline (reference sequence). The CDR3 is 16 residues long. The CDR3 DNA sequence: TGTGCCAGCAGCCTTGAGTGGGGGACTAGGTCCGGGGAGCTGTTTTTT. This codes for CASSLEWGTRSGELFF.

The rearrangement joins TRBV4-1 to TRBJ1-4, with 10 nucleotides matching TRBD1. This CDR3 is 16 amino acids long. Germline lookup yields CDR1 MGHRA and CDR2 YSYEKL. V lost 2 bases, J lost 7 bases, and 7 bases stayed unmatched. CDR3: CASSQHKGQGVEKLFF. CDR3 sequence (DNA): TGCGCCAGCAGCCAACATAAAGGACAGGGGGTTGAAAAACTGTTTTTT.

This rearrangement joins TRBV18 to TRBJ1-5; TRBD1 matches 10 bases. CDR3 length equals 17 residues. Germline V gives CDR1 KGHSH, CDR2 LQKENI. J was trimmed by 6 bases and V by 3 bases; bases with no gene match: 11. The CDR3 nucleotides are TGTGCCAGCTCACCTACAACCGGGACAGGGGAGCGTCAGCCCCAGCATTTT. Translating it yields CASSPTTGTGERQPQHF. The full variable domain, its missing parts supplied by reference TRBV18 and TRBJ1-5, is NAGVMQNPRHLVRRRGQEARLRCSPMKGHSHVYWYRQLPEEGLKFMVYLQKENIIDESGMPKERFSAEFPKEGPSILRIQQVVRGDSAAYFCASSPTTGTGERQPQHFGDGTRLSIL.

This sequence joins TRBV15 and TRBJ1-1; D gene uncertain. The CDR3 consists of 13 residues. The V end was cut by 0 bases, the J end by 9 bases, with 11 bases between. Germline V gene lookup returns CDR1 LNHNV and CDR2 YYDKDF (reference sequence). The CDR3 DNA sequence: TGTGCCACCAGCAGAGATCCGGTAGCGAAAGCTTTCTTT. Its translation is CATSRDPVAKAFF.

This clone was seen once. The chain links TRBV5-5 to TRBJ2-7, with D hard to call. Germline CDR1 is SGHKS and CDR2 is YYEKEE (reference sequence). This CDR3 has 10 amino acids. V was shortened by 6 bases and J by 6 bases, with 7 bases between the two germline ends. CDR3 DNA: TGTGCCAGCATCGGTTCCGAGCAGTACTTC. Translating gives CASIGSEQYF.

This chain connects TRBV27 to TRBJ1-1, with no clear D. The CDR3 is made up of 13 amino acids. CDR1 MNHEY and CDR2 SMNVEV come from the germline V gene (reference sequence). The V end was cut by 10 bases, the J end by 1 base, with 13 bases between. CDR3: CATRNERNTEAFF. The CDR3 nucleotides are TGTGCCACCAGAAACGAGAGGAACACTGAAGCTTTCTTT.

A note on this clone: Germline and junction disagree at one end, which may indicate a read error. This rearrangement joins TRBV28 to TRBJ1-1; 8 bases fit TRBD1. The CDR3 covers 16 residues. Germline loops: CDR1 MDHEN, CDR2 SYDVKM. DNA for the CDR3: TGTGCCAGCAGTCTATGGACAGGGAATATGAACACTGAAGCTTTCTTT. The encoded protein is CASSLWTGNMNTEAFF.

This clone was picked up one time. The chain combines TRBV5-4 with TRBJ2-2, with 12 nucleotides matching TRBD1. The CDR3 loop spans 15 amino acids. From germline, CDR1 is SGHNT and CDR2 YYREEE (reference sequence). V shed 4 bases, J shed 7 bases, and the junction held 5 bases outside the gene matches. The CDR3 is CASSAGQGAVGELFF. CDR3 in DNA: TGTGCCAGCAGCGCGGGACAGGGGGCGGTCGGGGAGCTGTTTTTT.